This entry features one TCR beta chain sequence. In the original analysis: The assay estimated nucleated cells by amplifying reference gene primers. Some clones are missing from TCRdb's copy, which holds only in-frame ones; the method was immunoSEQ multiplex PCR. D and trimming were read from the DNA, whereas the V and J calls and clone size are those reported in that table. The sample shows about 160,000 clones, approximately 90% of them seen only once. The data belong to a study of blood T cell repertoires in COVID-19. Study-level information: Samples taken during acute and convalescent COVID-19 were collected in the United States, Italy and Spain.

Residents of 24 US areas, aged about 18 to 89 years, made up the participants. Cohort 3 donors counted as recovered after two negative PCRs, clearance, or resolved symptoms. The ends were cut back, 6 bases at V and 6 bases at J, with 14 bases in the middle. The germline CDR1 and CDR2 sequences are LGHDT and YNNKEL (reference sequence). The CDR3 length is 14 residues. The sequence was collected from a woman in her forties or fifties who had recovered from COVID-19. The V gene is TRBV3-1 (or the pseudogene TRBV3-2), the J gene TRBJ2-2, with D possibly TRBD1 on 6 matching bases. The sample consisted of PBMCs or T cells enriched from blood (not recorded which). CDR3 DNA sequence: TGTGCCAGCAGAACAGGGAAATTCCCCGGGGAGCTGTTTTTT. The encoded protein is CASRTGKFPGELFF.